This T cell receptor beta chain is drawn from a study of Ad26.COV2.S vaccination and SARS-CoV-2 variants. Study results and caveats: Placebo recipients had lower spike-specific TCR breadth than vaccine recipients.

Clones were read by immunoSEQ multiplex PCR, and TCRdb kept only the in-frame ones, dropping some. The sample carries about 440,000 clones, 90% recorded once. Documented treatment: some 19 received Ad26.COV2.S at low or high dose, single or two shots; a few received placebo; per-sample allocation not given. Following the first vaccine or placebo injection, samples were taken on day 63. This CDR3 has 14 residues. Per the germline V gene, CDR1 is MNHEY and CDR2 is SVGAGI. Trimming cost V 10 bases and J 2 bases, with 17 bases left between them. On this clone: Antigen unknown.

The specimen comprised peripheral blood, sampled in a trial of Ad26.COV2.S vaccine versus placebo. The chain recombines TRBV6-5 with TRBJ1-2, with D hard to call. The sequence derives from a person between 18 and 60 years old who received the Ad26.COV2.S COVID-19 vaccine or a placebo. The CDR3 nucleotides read TGTGCCATTTCCCCCTCACTCGAAAACTATGGCTACACCTTC. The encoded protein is CAISPSLENYGYTF.